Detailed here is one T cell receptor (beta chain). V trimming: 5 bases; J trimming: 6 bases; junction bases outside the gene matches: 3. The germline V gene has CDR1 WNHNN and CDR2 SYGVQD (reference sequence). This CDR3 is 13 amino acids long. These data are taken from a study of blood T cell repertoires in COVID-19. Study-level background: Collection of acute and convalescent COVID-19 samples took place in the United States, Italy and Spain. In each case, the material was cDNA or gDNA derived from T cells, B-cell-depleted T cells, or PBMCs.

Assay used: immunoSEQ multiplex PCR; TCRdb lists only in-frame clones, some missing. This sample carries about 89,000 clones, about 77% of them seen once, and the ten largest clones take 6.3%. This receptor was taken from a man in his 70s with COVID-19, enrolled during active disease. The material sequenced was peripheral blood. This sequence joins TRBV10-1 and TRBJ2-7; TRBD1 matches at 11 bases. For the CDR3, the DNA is TGCGCCAGCAGTAAAGGGACAGGGGGCGAGCAGTACTTC. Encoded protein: CASSKGTGGEQYF.